This is a list of T cell receptor beta chains from one sample in a study of T cell repertoires in cytomegalovirus infection. TCRdb redid the calling of the reads with MiXCR, one entry per CDR3 protein. The sample yields a few hundred thousand distinct CDR3 sequences, roughly 13% seen once. Sequenced input: PBMCs. All receptors derive from a human donor in good health (CMV status not recorded). Some clones in this sample may be carry-over from other donors' samples. The CDR3 runs from the conserved cysteine through the conserved F or W. The order of the fields is J gene, clone size, V gene, D gene, CDR3 DNA, CDR3 protein. The D gene is left open where the match is weak. Only some rows state a clone size, as once, few, many or a class for expanded clones.

j_call: TRBJ1-4
clone_size: many
v_call: TRBV12-3/TRBV12-4
d_call: NA
cdr3_nt: TGTGCCAGCAGCCATACGGCGCTAGCGGGAGACCCGGTTGAAAAACTGTTTTTT
cdr3_aa: CASSHTALAGDPVEKLFF

j_call: TRBJ1-1
clone_size: NA
v_call: TRBV5-6
d_call: NA
cdr3_nt: TGTGCCAGCAGCTTGGAGGGGCAGGGGTATCGAGCTTTCTTT
cdr3_aa: CASSLEGQGYRAFF

j_call: TRBJ2-5
clone_size: many
v_call: TRBV10-3
d_call: TRBD2
cdr3_nt: TGTGCCACCGGGGGGATGGAGACCCAGTACTTC
cdr3_aa: CATGGMETQYF

j_call: TRBJ2-1
clone_size: many
v_call: TRBV7-2
d_call: TRBD1
cdr3_nt: TGTGCCAGCAGCCCCCGGACAGGGCGAAACAATGAGCAGTTCTTC
cdr3_aa: CASSPRTGRNNEQFF

j_call: TRBJ1-1
clone_size: NA
v_call: TRBV19
d_call: TRBD1
cdr3_nt: TGTGCCAGTAGTGGCCTTCGGACAGGGGCCACTGAAGCTTTCTTT
cdr3_aa: CASSGLRTGATEAFF

j_call: TRBJ1-5
clone_size: NA
v_call: TRBV6-5
d_call: NA
cdr3_nt: TGTGCCAGCAGTTACTCGCCAGAGCTCGAGCCCCAGCATTTT
cdr3_aa: CASSYSPELEPQHF

j_call: TRBJ1-5
clone_size: many
v_call: TRBV7-2
d_call: NA
cdr3_nt: TGTGCCAGCAGCTGGGGAAACACAAATCAGCCCCAGCATTTT
cdr3_aa: CASSWGNTNQPQHF

j_call: TRBJ1-2
clone_size: many
v_call: TRBV7-9
d_call: TRBD1
cdr3_nt: TGTGCCAGCAGCTTAGGACAGGGAAGTTATGGCTACACCTTC
cdr3_aa: CASSLGQGSYGYTF

j_call: TRBJ2-7
clone_size: many
v_call: TRBV10-3
d_call: NA
cdr3_nt: TGTGCCATCAGTGGATTCCAGGGAGGCGAGCAGTACTTC
cdr3_aa: CAISGFQGGEQYF

j_call: TRBJ1-1
clone_size: many
v_call: TRBV20-1
d_call: NA
cdr3_nt: TGCAGTGCCCTACGCGGGGACACTGAAGCTTTCTTT
cdr3_aa: CSALRGDTEAFF

j_call: TRBJ2-1
clone_size: NA
v_call: TRBV6-5
d_call: NA
cdr3_nt: TGTGCCAGCAGTCAAACCCAGCCATACAATGAGCAGTTCTTC
cdr3_aa: CASSQTQPYNEQFF

j_call: TRBJ2-6
clone_size: few
v_call: TRBV28
d_call: TRBD1
cdr3_nt: TGTGCCATAGGGACAGTGGCCCCCTCTGGGGCCAACGTCCTGACTTTC
cdr3_aa: CAIGTVAPSGANVLTF

j_call: TRBJ2-7
clone_size: many
v_call: TRBV28
d_call: TRBD2
cdr3_nt: TGTGCCAGCAGTCGAAGCGGGAAACAGAACTACGAGCAGTACTTC
cdr3_aa: CASSRSGKQNYEQYF

j_call: TRBJ1-2
clone_size: many
v_call: TRBV12-3/TRBV12-4
d_call: NA
cdr3_nt: TGTGCCAGCAGGCCGGAGGTACGGAACTATGGCTACACCTTC
cdr3_aa: CASRPEVRNYGYTF

j_call: TRBJ1-4
clone_size: few
v_call: TRBV4-1
d_call: NA
cdr3_nt: TGCGCCAGCAGCCGCCTAGGAGTTATAGAAAAACTGTTTTTT
cdr3_aa: CASSRLGVIEKLFF

j_call: TRBJ2-6
clone_size: NA
v_call: TRBV28
d_call: NA
cdr3_nt: TGTGCCAGCAGTTTAGAAGCTCAAAGGGCCAACGTCCTGACTTTC
cdr3_aa: CASSLEAQRANVLTF

j_call: TRBJ2-3
clone_size: few
v_call: TRBV6-1
d_call: NA
cdr3_nt: TGTGTGGTCGCAGATACGCAGTATTTT
cdr3_aa: CVVADTQYF

j_call: TRBJ1-1
clone_size: many
v_call: TRBV28
d_call: TRBD1
cdr3_nt: TGTGCCAGCACCCGAGGAGGGACAGAGGTCGTAGCTTTCTTT
cdr3_aa: CASTRGGTEVVAFF

j_call: TRBJ1-1
clone_size: medium-sized
v_call: TRBV7-2
d_call: NA
cdr3_nt: TGTGCCAGCAGCTTAGACGGGCCGGTGAACACTGAAGCTTTCTTT
cdr3_aa: CASSLDGPVNTEAFF

j_call: TRBJ1-4
clone_size: NA
v_call: TRBV29-1
d_call: NA
cdr3_nt: TGCAGCGTGGTCCGGGGAAATGAAAAACTGTTTTTT
cdr3_aa: CSVVRGNEKLFF

j_call: TRBJ2-1
clone_size: NA
v_call: TRBV28
d_call: NA
cdr3_nt: TGTGCCAGCATCGACCAGGGGCTTTCCTACAATGAGCAGTTCTTC
cdr3_aa: CASIDQGLSYNEQFF

j_call: TRBJ1-5
clone_size: few
v_call: TRBV2
d_call: NA
cdr3_nt: TGTGCCAGCAGTGGGTCCGCAAATCAGCCCCAGCATTTT
cdr3_aa: CASSGSANQPQHF

j_call: TRBJ1-1
clone_size: few
v_call: TRBV25-1
d_call: NA
cdr3_nt: TGTGCCAGCAGTCGTGGGGGTTTCGCTGAAGCTTTCTTT
cdr3_aa: CASSRGGFAEAFF

j_call: TRBJ1-1
clone_size: many
v_call: TRBV7-2
d_call: NA
cdr3_nt: TGTGCCAGCAGCTTAGAAGGGAGAACTGAAGCTTTCTTT
cdr3_aa: CASSLEGRTEAFF

j_call: TRBJ2-5
clone_size: few
v_call: TRBV20-1
d_call: TRBD2
cdr3_nt: TGCAGTGCTATAGGTCTAGCGGGAGTGGAGACCCAGTACTTC
cdr3_aa: CSAIGLAGVETQYF

j_call: TRBJ2-5
clone_size: NA
v_call: TRBV10-3
d_call: TRBD1
cdr3_nt: TGTGCCATTTGGACAGGGATGGAGTGGGAGACCCAGTACTTC
cdr3_aa: CAIWTGMEWETQYF

j_call: TRBJ1-1
clone_size: many
v_call: TRBV7-9
d_call: NA
cdr3_nt: TGTGCCAGCAGCTTAGCGAGCGGGCTAGGGTCAATTGAAGCTTTCTTT
cdr3_aa: CASSLASGLGSIEAFF

j_call: TRBJ1-4
clone_size: many
v_call: TRBV12-5
d_call: NA
cdr3_nt: TGTGCTAGTGGCTCCTTAACAGGGTTTGGAAATGAAAAACTGTTTTTT
cdr3_aa: CASGSLTGFGNEKLFF

j_call: TRBJ2-7
clone_size: few
v_call: TRBV19
d_call: NA
cdr3_nt: TGTGCCAGTAGTATCGCAGCGGAGCGCTACGAGCAGTACTTC
cdr3_aa: CASSIAAERYEQYF

j_call: TRBJ1-2
clone_size: few
v_call: TRBV10-3
d_call: NA
cdr3_nt: TGTGCCATCAGTGCGAGGGGGGGCGAAGATGGCTACACCTTC
cdr3_aa: CAISARGGEDGYTF

j_call: TRBJ2-3
clone_size: NA
v_call: TRBV29-1
d_call: TRBD2
cdr3_nt: TGCAGCGTTGATGGGGGGGGGACTACAGATACGCAGTATTTT
cdr3_aa: CSVDGGGTTDTQYF

j_call: TRBJ1-1
clone_size: NA
v_call: TRBV5-1
d_call: NA
cdr3_nt: TGCGCCAGCAGGGAGAACACGAACACTGAAGCTTTCTTT
cdr3_aa: CASRENTNTEAFF

j_call: TRBJ2-7
clone_size: many
v_call: TRBV27
d_call: NA
cdr3_nt: TGTGCCAGCGGGGAGGCGTGGAGGGAGCAGTACTTC
cdr3_aa: CASGEAWREQYF

j_call: TRBJ2-5
clone_size: NA
v_call: TRBV20-1
d_call: TRBD1
cdr3_nt: TGCAGTGCTAGAGGGGGAATCGACAGGGCGCGGGAGACCCAGTACTTC
cdr3_aa: CSARGGIDRARETQYF

j_call: TRBJ1-1
clone_size: many
v_call: TRBV29-1
d_call: NA
cdr3_nt: TGCTCCGGGGGCAACACTGAAGCTTTCTTT
cdr3_aa: CSGGNTEAFF

j_call: TRBJ1-3
clone_size: NA
v_call: TRBV6-6
d_call: TRBD1
cdr3_nt: TGTGCCAGCAGTGGCGGGACAGGCCTAAGGACAGGAAACACCATATATTTT
cdr3_aa: CASSGGTGLRTGNTIYF

j_call: TRBJ2-3
clone_size: few
v_call: TRBV4-2
d_call: TRBD2
cdr3_nt: TGTGCCAGCAGCCAAGCACTAGCGGGAAGATCTAGCACAGATACGCAGTATTTT
cdr3_aa: CASSQALAGRSSTDTQYF

j_call: TRBJ2-5
clone_size: many
v_call: TRBV28
d_call: TRBD1
cdr3_nt: TGTGCCAGCAGTCCGACAGGGGTCGAGACCCAGTACTTC
cdr3_aa: CASSPTGVETQYF

j_call: TRBJ1-5
clone_size: many
v_call: TRBV7-8
d_call: NA
cdr3_nt: TGTGCCAGCGGATTTGGCCTCCAGCAGCCCCAGCATTTT
cdr3_aa: CASGFGLQQPQHF

j_call: TRBJ2-3
clone_size: NA
v_call: TRBV3-1
d_call: NA
cdr3_nt: TGTGCCAGCAGCCGACGGGGCACAGATACGCAGTATTTT
cdr3_aa: CASSRRGTDTQYF

j_call: TRBJ1-5
clone_size: many
v_call: TRBV7-6
d_call: TRBD1
cdr3_nt: TGTGCCAGCAGCGAGGGACAGCTCAATCAGCCCCAGCATTTT
cdr3_aa: CASSEGQLNQPQHF

j_call: TRBJ2-5
clone_size: NA
v_call: TRBV12-3/TRBV12-4
d_call: NA
cdr3_nt: TGTGCCAGCAGTCCCGGGGTTTGGGGGGAGACCCAGTACTTC
cdr3_aa: CASSPGVWGETQYF

j_call: TRBJ1-6
clone_size: many
v_call: TRBV7-8
d_call: NA
cdr3_nt: TGTGCCAGCAGCTTAGCCGGAGCGGGCCTCAGATCACCCCTCCACTTT
cdr3_aa: CASSLAGAGLRSPLHF

j_call: TRBJ1-6
clone_size: NA
v_call: TRBV7-9
d_call: NA
cdr3_nt: TGTGCCAGCAGCTTAGGGGCGGAGACATATAATTCACCCCTCCACTTT
cdr3_aa: CASSLGAETYNSPLHF

j_call: TRBJ1-2
clone_size: few
v_call: TRBV4-2
d_call: NA
cdr3_nt: TGTGCCAGCAGCCAAGGACAGCTCAGGGATGGCTACACCTTC
cdr3_aa: CASSQGQLRDGYTF

j_call: TRBJ1-2
clone_size: few
v_call: TRBV20-1
d_call: NA
cdr3_nt: TGCAGTGCCCCTCGACCGCAAAACTATGGCTACACCTTC
cdr3_aa: CSAPRPQNYGYTF

j_call: TRBJ2-3
clone_size: few
v_call: TRBV7-9
d_call: NA
cdr3_nt: TGTGCCAGCAGCTTTGTTAATGGAGATACGCAGTATTTT
cdr3_aa: CASSFVNGDTQYF

j_call: TRBJ2-1
clone_size: many
v_call: TRBV19
d_call: NA
cdr3_nt: TGTGCCAGTAGTATAGTCGGTGAGCAGTTCTTC
cdr3_aa: CASSIVGEQFF

j_call: TRBJ1-3
clone_size: many
v_call: TRBV7-2
d_call: TRBD1
cdr3_nt: TGTGCCAGCAGCTTGTTCAGGGGGCCGACCCCCTCTGGAAACACCATATATTTT
cdr3_aa: CASSLFRGPTPSGNTIYF

j_call: TRBJ1-1
clone_size: NA
v_call: TRBV9
d_call: NA
cdr3_nt: TGTGCCAGCAGCGTGGACTCAGGGGTACGCACTGAAGCTTTCTTT
cdr3_aa: CASSVDSGVRTEAFF

j_call: TRBJ1-4
clone_size: NA
v_call: TRBV5-1
d_call: NA
cdr3_nt: TGCGCCAGCAGCCTGAGGGGAAATATTAATGAAAAACTGTTTTTT
cdr3_aa: CASSLRGNINEKLFF

j_call: TRBJ1-1
clone_size: many
v_call: TRBV7-2
d_call: NA
cdr3_nt: TGTGCCAGCAGCTTATCAGGGGTTGTTTGGAGGGCTGAAGCTTTCTTT
cdr3_aa: CASSLSGVVWRAEAFF

j_call: TRBJ1-3
clone_size: few
v_call: TRBV7-8
d_call: NA
cdr3_nt: TGTGCCAGCAGCGCCACGTCACTTAGAAACACCATATATTTT
cdr3_aa: CASSATSLRNTIYF

j_call: TRBJ2-7
clone_size: NA
v_call: TRBV19
d_call: NA
cdr3_nt: TGTGCCAGTGTGAGCAGGGACTACGAGCAGTACTTC
cdr3_aa: CASVSRDYEQYF

j_call: TRBJ1-2
clone_size: NA
v_call: TRBV20-1
d_call: NA
cdr3_nt: TGCAGTGCTAGTTATAATTATGGCTACACCTTC
cdr3_aa: CSASYNYGYTF